This T cell receptor (beta chain) emerged from a study of response to subunit inactivated influenza vaccine (dated by TCRdb to the late 2010s). Notes on the research overall: Deep quantitative profiling of the T cell receptor repertoire was used in the study to follow responses to a trivalent subunit inactivated influenza vaccine. Beyond this particular receptor, the publication reports: According to the authors, only a limited number of new T cells may be recruited by each seasonal influenza vaccination.

Reading from cysteine to phenylalanine, the CDR3 counts 15 amino acids. Only the CDR3 DNA stays, 45 bases, in frame from base 1. V loses 0 bases, J loses 6 bases, and the germline ends lie 11 bases apart. The germline V gene provides CDR1 KGHDR and CDR2 SFDVKD. Libraries were constructed by RT-PCR. Sequencing took place on an Illumina HiSeq 2500. Through fastp at Q25 and MiXCR, TCRdb rebuilt clones from the public reads, retaining in-frame beta chains. Rows are unified per CDR3 protein, each entry keeping the most common DNA and genes. Within this sample are around 580,000 distinct CDR3 sequences, with roughly 15% of them counted one time only. The ten largest clones represent 11% of the sample. This clonotype has only a few counts. The antigen it binds to is not known. Base qualities are not provided; no much larger clone lies one nucleotide away.

The chain is made from TRBV24-1 and TRBJ2-1; the D gene lacks a confident call. Material: PBMCs from blood, obtained roughly 13 days after vaccination. This TCR derives from a man over 45 who received an inactivated influenza vaccine. Donor details come from another sample of the same person, matched by shared clones. The DNA sequence is given as TGTGCCACCAGTGATTTGAGTGGTTCGAGCAATGAGCAGTTCTTC. This encodes CATSDLSGSSNEQFF.